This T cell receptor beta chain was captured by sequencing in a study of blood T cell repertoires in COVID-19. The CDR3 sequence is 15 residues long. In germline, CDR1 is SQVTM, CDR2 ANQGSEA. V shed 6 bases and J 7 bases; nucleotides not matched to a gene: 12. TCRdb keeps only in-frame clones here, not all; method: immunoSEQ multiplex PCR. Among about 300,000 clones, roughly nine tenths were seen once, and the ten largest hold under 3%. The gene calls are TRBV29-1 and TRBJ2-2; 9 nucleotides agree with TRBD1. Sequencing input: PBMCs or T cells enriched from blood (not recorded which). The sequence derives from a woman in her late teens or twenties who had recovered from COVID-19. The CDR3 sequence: CSVRLRDRVFGELFF. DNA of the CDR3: TGCAGCGTGCGCTTGCGGGACAGGGTATTCGGGGAGCTGTTTTTT.